These 3 T cell receptor beta chains share one sample of origin, sequenced in a study of T-cell memory formation after mild COVID-19. TCRdb ran MiXCR on the 5' RACE reads and lists one entry per CDR3 protein. The table shows more than 450,000 distinct CDR3 sequences, with 18% occurring only once. The specimen sequenced was PBMCs or a T cell subset sorted from them (not recorded which). The origin of the receptors is an adult woman who had mild COVID-19 (a few samples of this study predate the infection). Cell type and time point are not known.

This clonotype occurred a few times. The CDR3 here is CASSPRTSLSTDTQYF. CDR3 nucleotide sequence: TGTGCCAGCAGCCCTCGGACTAGTCTGAGCACAGATACGCAGTATTTT. The J gene is TRBJ2-3, the V gene TRBV3-1; TRBD2 matches at 7 bases. The J segment lost 0 bases and the V segment lost 4 bases, leaving 7 bases of the junction unmatched. Germline assignment: CDR1 LGHDT and CDR2 YNNKEL (reference sequence). The CDR3 extends over 16 amino acids.

This clonotype turned up a few times. The CDR3 loop is CASSSGPLSRDTQYF. The CDR3 coding sequence is TGTGCCAGCAGCTCCGGACCACTTTCCAGAGATACGCAGTATTTT. The chain links TRBV7-9 to TRBJ2-3; D call uncertain. CDR1 and CDR2 from the germline V gene are SEHNR and FQNEAQ (reference sequence). V was shortened by 4 bases and J by 5 bases, with 16 bases between the two germline ends. This CDR3 has 15 residues.

J is TRBJ2-1 and V is TRBV12-3 or TRBV12-4; the D is unclear. The CDR3 runs 13 residues. The V and J ends lost 6 bases and 5 bases respectively, with 11 bases between them. CDR3 region: CASSSKGNNEQFF. The DNA of the CDR3 is TGTGCCAGCAGCTCGAAAGGGAACAATGAGCAGTTCTTC.